These 19 T cell receptor beta chains came from one sample sequenced in a study of blood T cell repertoires in COVID-19 (dated by TCRdb to the early 2020s). Library generation was performed with the immunoSEQ multiplex PCR assay. TCRdb stores this immuneACCESS table with in-frame sequences only. Part of the clones is absent; in the studies checked, under half of the shortfall reflects unresolved V genes, and no reason is known for the rest. For this sample there are about 440,000 clones; about nine tenths appear just once. Around 12% of the sample is taken by the ten largest. The sequencing sample was made of peripheral blood. These receptors were collected from a woman aged 45-65 years with COVID-19, enrolled during active disease.

The chain uses TRBV5-4 and TRBJ2-1; TRBD2 matches at 7 bases. This CDR3 has 14 residues. V lost 0 bases, J lost 9 bases, and 6 bases stayed unmatched. Germline values: CDR1 SGHNT, CDR2 YYREEE (reference sequence). CDR3 sequence: CASSLAGGSGEQFF. As DNA, the CDR3 is TGTGCCAGCAGCTTGGCGGGGGGATCCGGTGAGCAGTTCTTC.

Concerning this clone: In the same sample, other DNA sequences code for this CDR3. The chain joins TRBV27 to TRBJ1-1; no clear D gene. Germline loops: CDR1 MNHEY, CDR2 SMNVEV (reference sequence). Trimming took 3 bases from V and 1 from J, leaving 6 bases between them. This CDR3 spans 13 amino acids. CDR3 protein: CASSFSSNTEAFF. The CDR3, as DNA: TGTGCCAGCAGTTTCTCTTCGAACACTGAAGCTTTCTTT.

The chain is built from TRBV19 and TRBJ1-2; TRBD1 matches at 8 bases. With 5 bases clipped from V and 1 base from J, the junction kept 9 bases outside the gene matches. CDR3 size: 16 residues. Germline V CDR1 and CDR2: LNHDA, SQIVND (reference sequence). This chain's CDR3 is CASSASPGGVNYGYTF. The CDR3 nucleotides are TGTGCCAGTAGTGCCTCCCCAGGGGGCGTTAACTATGGCTACACCTTC.

The V gene is TRBV5-4, the J gene TRBJ1-1; TRBD1 aligns across 12 bases. The CDR3 contains 14 residues. Germline-derived CDR1 and CDR2 are SGHNT and YYREEE (reference sequence). Losses at the gene ends were 4 bases for V and 8 bases for J; bases not matched to a gene: 6. The CDR3 nucleotides are TGTGCCAGCAGCCAGGGACAGGGGGCGTTGGAAGCTTTCTTT. Its protein product is CASSQGQGALEAFF. The variable domain in full, with the rest retrieved from reference TRBV5-4 and TRBJ1-1, is ETGVTQSPTHLIKTRGQQVTLRCSSQSGHNTVSWYQQALGQGPQFIFQYYREEENGRGNFPPRFSGLQFPNYSSELNVNALELDDSALYLCASSQGQGALEAFFGQGTRLTVV.

The genes are TRBV19 and TRBJ1-5; 7 positions match TRBD1. The CDR3 is made up of 15 amino acids. J gave up 2 bases and V 5 bases, and 6 bases lay outside the gene matches. From germline, CDR1 is LNHDA and CDR2 SQIVND (reference sequence). CDR3 residues: CASSPQGIGNQPQHF. As DNA, the CDR3 is TGTGCCAGTAGTCCACAGGGGATTGGCAATCAGCCCCAGCATTTT.

This sequence joins TRBV19 and TRBJ1-5; D may be TRBD1 (5 bases). The germline V and J ends were trimmed by 5 bases and 6 bases, with 11 bases remaining between them. The CDR3 spans 13 residues. Per germline, CDR1 LNHDA and CDR2 SQIVND (reference sequence). CDR3 nucleotide sequence: TGTGCCAGTAGTTCAGGGAATTCTCAGCCCCAGCATTTT. It is translated as CASSSGNSQPQHF.

The chain joins TRBV19 to TRBJ1-1; no clear D. The V end was cut by 6 bases, the J end by 6 bases, with 8 bases between. Looked up from germline, CDR1 is LNHDA and CDR2 is SQIVND (reference sequence). The CDR3 runs to 11 residues. The CDR3 nucleotides read TGTGCCAGTAGGGCTTCCGCTGAAGCTTTCTTT. Translation: CASRASAEAFF.

This rearrangement joins TRBV6-2 or TRBV6-3 to TRBJ1-2, with 7 bases matching TRBD1. J lost 4 bases, V lost 4 bases, and 6 bases had no gene match. The length of the CDR3 is 14 residues. Germline loops: CDR1 MNHEY, CDR2 SVGEGT. The CDR3 reads CASSFAGQAYGYTF. The CDR3 nucleotides read TGTGCCAGCAGTTTTGCCGGACAGGCCTATGGCTACACCTTC.

J is TRBJ1-1 and V is TRBV19; the D gene is possibly TRBD1 (6 bases). There are 17 residues in the CDR3. V lost 5 bases and J 7 bases, leaving 26 bases between the germline ends. Germline V gene sequence: CDR1 LNHDA, CDR2 SQIVND (reference sequence). CDR3 in amino acids: CASSPPPRGAWKNEAFF. The CDR3 DNA reads as TGTGCCAGTAGTCCACCCCCCCGGGGGGCATGGAAGAATGAAGCTTTCTTT.

This clone turned up a few times. The rearrangement uses TRBV6-1 and TRBJ1-1; D is ambiguous. CDR1 is MNHNS, CDR2 SASEGT, per germline. CDR3 length: 16 residues. V was trimmed by 4 bases and J by 6 bases, leaving 21 bases between them. This CDR3 is CASSGARGRRIAEAFF. The CDR3 bases are TGTGCCAGCAGTGGGGCGCGGGGTCGCCGAATCGCTGAAGCTTTCTTT.

The chain's CDR3 is CATRNLKPDTQYF. The CDR3 DNA reads as TGTGCCACCAGGAACCTAAAACCAGATACGCAGTATTTT. The chain combines TRBV6-5 with TRBJ2-3; D remains ambiguous. Germline V gene data show CDR1 as MNHEY and CDR2 as SVGAGI. The V end was cut by 10 bases, the J end by 4 bases, with 15 bases between. CDR3 size: 13 residues.

The chain has TRBV15 and TRBJ2-7; 7 bases line up with TRBD2. The V gene's germline CDR1 is LNHNV and CDR2 YYDKDF (reference sequence). V lost 0 bases, J lost 0 bases, and 2 bases stayed unmatched. This CDR3 contains 15 residues. Written as DNA, the CDR3 is TGTGCCACCAGCAGAGATCGGGGGGTCTCCTACGAGCAGTACTTC. The encoded protein is CATSRDRGVSYEQYF.

The chain employs TRBV7-2 and TRBJ2-6; perhaps TRBD1 as D (5 bases). The CDR3 sequence is 16 residues long. Germline assignment: CDR1 SGHTA and CDR2 FQGNSA. V lost 2 bases, J lost 4 bases, and 12 bases lay in between. The DNA for the CDR3 is TGTGCCAGCAGCTTAAGTGGGGCAACAGGGGCCAACGTCCTGACTTTC. Translation gives CASSLSGATGANVLTF.

The chain links TRBV9 to TRBJ1-6; TRBD1 aligns across 7 bases. This CDR3 is 16 amino acids long. V shed 0 bases and J 5 bases; nucleotides not matched to a gene: 5. The germline V gene encodes CDR1 SGDLS and CDR2 YYNGEE. CDR3 sequence reads: CASSVARGENNSPLHF. CDR3 nucleotides: TGTGCCAGCAGCGTAGCCAGGGGGGAAAATAATTCACCCCTCCACTTT.

V is TRBV10-3 and J is TRBJ2-7; 11 nucleotides match TRBD2. The J segment lost 2 bases and the V segment lost 6 bases, leaving 9 bases of the junction unmatched. Per germline, CDR1 ENHRY and CDR2 SYGVKD. This CDR3 is 16 amino acids long. The CDR3: CAIRRGLAGDTYEQYF. CDR3 bases: TGTGCCATCAGAAGAGGACTAGCGGGCGATACCTACGAGCAGTACTTC.

The J gene is TRBJ2-3, the V gene TRBV10-2; a possible D gene is TRBD2 (6 bases). CDR3 length: 13 residues. The germline V and J ends were trimmed by 6 bases and 4 bases, with 11 bases remaining between them. Germline CDR1 is WSHSY and CDR2 is SAAADI. CDR3 nucleotide sequence: TGCGCCAGCAGCGGGAGAGGGGCAGATACGCAGTATTTT. This codes for CASSGRGADTQYF.

CDR3 loop: CASSLPGQGSYNSPLHF. Written as DNA, the CDR3 is TGTGCCAGCAGTTTGCCGGGACAAGGCTCCTATAATTCACCCCTCCACTTT. The chain has TRBV28 and TRBJ1-6, with D perhaps TRBD1 (6 bases). Deletions cut 3 bases from V and 0 bases from J, with 12 bases between. CDR3 length: 17 amino acids. Germline CDR1 reads MDHEN; CDR2 reads SYDVKM. The complete variable domain, with remaining parts taken from reference TRBV28 and TRBJ1-6, reads DVKVTQSSRYLVKRTGEKVFLECVQDMDHENMFWYRQDPGLGLRLIYFSYDVKMKEKGDIPEGYSVSREKKERFSLILESASTNQTSMYLCASSLPGQGSYNSPLHFGNGTRLTVT.

This rearrangement joins TRBV6-5 to TRBJ1-1, with D perhaps matching TRBD1 (5 bases). Trimming cost V 3 bases and J 2 bases, with 10 bases left between them. The length of the CDR3 is 14 residues. The germline CDR1 and CDR2 sequences are MNHEY and SVGAGI. Written as DNA, the CDR3 is TGTGCCAGCAGTTATGGGGCAACCAACACTGAAGCTTTCTTT. Residues: CASSYGATNTEAFF.

The chain's CDR3 is CASKIRLTDTDTQYF. The CDR3 bases are TGTGCCAGCAAGATACGACTGACCGATACAGATACGCAGTATTTT. The V call is TRBV11-2, the J call TRBJ2-3; D not certain. CDR1 is SGHAT, CDR2 FQNNGV, per germline. Trimming stripped 7 bases from V and 3 bases from J, with 17 bases between. This CDR3 comprises 15 residues.